The clone carrying this T cell receptor beta chain was recorded a few times. Its antigen is unknown. Time point noted: patch test 2, 6 weeks after DPC sensitization. As for treatment: therapeutic diphenylcyclopropenone sensitization with weekly scalp DPC. TCRdb analysed the RACE reads with MiXCR anew, one entry per CDR3 protein. The sample has just over 350,000 distinct CDR3 sequences; about 6.9% are singletons. This entry belongs to a study of human T cells and chemical hapten exposure. Overall study findings and caveats: The immune response of these alopecia patients might not match healthy individuals'. Relative to controls, expanded TCRs formed significantly more large CDR3 similarity clusters.

The TCR originated in a woman between 18 and 29 years old with alopecia areata. Some clones in this sample may be carry-over from other donors' samples. The sample was whole blood, taken in connection with sensitization to the hapten diphenylcyclopropenone (DPC).

CDR3 DNA sequence: TGTGCCAGCAGCTCCCGTGGACTAGCGGGGAGCGCAGATACGCAGTATTTT. Translated, it gives CASSSRGLAGSADTQYF. J is TRBJ2-3 and V is TRBV11-2; 12 bases fit TRBD2. The CDR3 spans 17 residues. J gave up 4 bases and V 4 bases, and 9 bases lay outside the gene matches. CDR1 and CDR2 from the germline V gene are SGHAT and FQNNGV.